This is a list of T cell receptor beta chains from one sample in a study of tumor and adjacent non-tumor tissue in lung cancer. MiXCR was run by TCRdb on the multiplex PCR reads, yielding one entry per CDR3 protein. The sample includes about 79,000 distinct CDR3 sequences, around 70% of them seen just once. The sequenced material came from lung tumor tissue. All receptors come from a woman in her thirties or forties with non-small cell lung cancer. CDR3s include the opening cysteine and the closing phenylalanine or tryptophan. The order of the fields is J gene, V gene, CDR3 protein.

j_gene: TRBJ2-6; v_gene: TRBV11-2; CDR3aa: CASSQTAGANVLTF
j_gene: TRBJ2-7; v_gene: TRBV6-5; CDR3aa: CASSIAGASYEQYF
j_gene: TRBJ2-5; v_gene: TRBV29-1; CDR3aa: CRVEDGEQQETQYF
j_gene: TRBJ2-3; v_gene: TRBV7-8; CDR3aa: CAGSFSTQGTDTQYF
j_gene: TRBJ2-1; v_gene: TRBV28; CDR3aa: CASSLAGYGDEQFF
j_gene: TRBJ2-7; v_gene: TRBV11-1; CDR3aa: CASSLMLGRYEEYF
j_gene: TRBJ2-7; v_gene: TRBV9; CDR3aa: CASSVRGSGNYEQYF
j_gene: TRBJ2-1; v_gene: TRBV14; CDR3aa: CVSSQGGGWSFNEQFF
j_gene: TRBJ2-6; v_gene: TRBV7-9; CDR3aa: CASSLVSVSGANVLAF
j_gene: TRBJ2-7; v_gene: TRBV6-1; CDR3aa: CASSERETGAYDKYF